This entry is about one T cell receptor (beta chain). Its specificity is not known. Here immunoSEQ multiplex PCR was the method, and the copy in TCRdb shows in-frame clones only, minus some. The repertoire holds roughly 130,000 clones, with around 94% as singletons. The sample belongs to a study of T cell responses to AZD1222 COVID-19 vaccine. On the study more broadly: Pooling was applied to second doses at about 4 or about 12 weeks. General study results and limits: Only 6 or 7 individuals given AZD1222 were seropositive at baseline. Compared with day 0, the breadth and depth of the Spike-specific TCR repertoire rose significantly after two doses of AZD1222. The donor group comprised mostly white British people and more females; the analysis possibly underestimated clonal diversity.

Trimming pared 7 bases from V and 5 bases from J, leaving 8 bases between. Per germline, CDR1 GTSNPN and CDR2 SVGIG (reference sequence). The CDR3 runs 10 residues. The starting material was peripheral blood, obtained on day 0 of AZD1222 vaccination. The sequence came from an adult in good health. This chain joins TRBV30 and TRBJ1-2; no firm D call. The CDR3 nucleotides read TGTGCCTTCCGGGCTTATGGCTACACCTTC. Translating gives CAFRAYGYTF. Complete variable domain (other parts from reference TRBV30 and TRBJ1-2): SQTIHQWPATLVQPVGSPLSLECTVEGTSNPNLYWYRQAAGRGLQLLFYSVGIGQISSEVPQNLSASRPQDRQFILSSKKLLLSDSGFYLCAFRAYGYTFGSGTRLTVV.